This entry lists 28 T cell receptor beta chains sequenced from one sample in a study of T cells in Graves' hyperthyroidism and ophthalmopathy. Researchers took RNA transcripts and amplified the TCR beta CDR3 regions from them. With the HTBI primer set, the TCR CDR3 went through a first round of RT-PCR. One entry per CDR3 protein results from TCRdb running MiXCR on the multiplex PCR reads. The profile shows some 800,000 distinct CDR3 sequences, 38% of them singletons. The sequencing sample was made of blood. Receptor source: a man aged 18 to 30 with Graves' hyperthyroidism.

CDR3 in amino acids: CASSLTPGFTEAFF. The CDR3 DNA sequence: TGTGCCAGCAGCTTAACCCCAGGGTTCACTGAAGCTTTCTTT. The V gene is TRBV7-3, the J gene TRBJ1-1, with D tentatively TRBD1 (5 bases). V was trimmed by 0 bases and J by 4 bases, leaving 9 bases between them. Germline loops: CDR1 SGHTA, CDR2 FQGTGA. The CDR3 has 14 residues.

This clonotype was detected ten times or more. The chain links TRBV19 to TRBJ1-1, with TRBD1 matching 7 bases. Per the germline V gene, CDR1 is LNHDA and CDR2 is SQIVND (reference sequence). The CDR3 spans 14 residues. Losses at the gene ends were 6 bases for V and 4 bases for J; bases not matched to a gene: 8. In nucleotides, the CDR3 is TGTGCCAGTAGGCCTACGGGACAGCCCACTGAAGCTTTCTTT. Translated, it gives CASRPTGQPTEAFF.

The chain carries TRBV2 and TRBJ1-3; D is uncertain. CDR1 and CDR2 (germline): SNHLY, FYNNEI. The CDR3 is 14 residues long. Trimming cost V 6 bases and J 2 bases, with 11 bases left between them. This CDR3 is CASSPGLAGNTIYF. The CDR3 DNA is TGTGCCAGCAGCCCCGGACTAGCTGGAAACACCATATATTTT.

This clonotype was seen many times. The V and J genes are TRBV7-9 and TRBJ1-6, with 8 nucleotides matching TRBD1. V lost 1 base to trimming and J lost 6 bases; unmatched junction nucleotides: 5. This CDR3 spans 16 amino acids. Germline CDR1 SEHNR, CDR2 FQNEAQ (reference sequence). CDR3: CASSLGGTGPNSPLHF. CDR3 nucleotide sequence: TGTGCCAGCAGCTTAGGAGGGACAGGACCTAATTCACCCCTCCACTTT.

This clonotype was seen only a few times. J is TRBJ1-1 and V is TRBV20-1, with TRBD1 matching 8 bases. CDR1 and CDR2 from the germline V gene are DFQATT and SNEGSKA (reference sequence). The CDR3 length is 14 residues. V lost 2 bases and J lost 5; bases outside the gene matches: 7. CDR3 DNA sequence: TGCAGTGCTAGACAGGACAGGGTATCGACTGAAGCTTTCTTT. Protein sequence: CSARQDRVSTEAFF.

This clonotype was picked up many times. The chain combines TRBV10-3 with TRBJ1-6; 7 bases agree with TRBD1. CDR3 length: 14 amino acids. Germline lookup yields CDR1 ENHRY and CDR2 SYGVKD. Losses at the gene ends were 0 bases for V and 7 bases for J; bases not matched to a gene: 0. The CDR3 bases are TGTGCCATCAGTGAGTCAGGGGGCAATTCACCCCTCCACTTT. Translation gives CAISESGGNSPLHF.

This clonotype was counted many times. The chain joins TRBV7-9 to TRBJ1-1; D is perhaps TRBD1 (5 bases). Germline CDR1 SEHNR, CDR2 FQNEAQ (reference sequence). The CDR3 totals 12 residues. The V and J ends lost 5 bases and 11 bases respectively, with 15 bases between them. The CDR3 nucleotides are TGTGCCAGCAGCCCAGAGGGGTGGGCCGCTTTCTTT. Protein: CASSPEGWAAFF. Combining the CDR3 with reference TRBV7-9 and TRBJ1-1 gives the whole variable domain DTGVSQNPRHKITKRGQNVTFRCDPISEHNRLYWYRQTLGQGPEFLTYFQNEAQLEKSRLLSDRFSAERPKGSFSTLEIQRTEQGDSAMYLCASSPEGWAAFFGQGTRLTVV.

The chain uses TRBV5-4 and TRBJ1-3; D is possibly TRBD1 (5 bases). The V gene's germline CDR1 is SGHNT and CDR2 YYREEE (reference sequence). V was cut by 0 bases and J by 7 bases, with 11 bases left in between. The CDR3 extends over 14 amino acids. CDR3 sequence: CASSLASKGNTIYF. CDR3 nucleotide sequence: TGTGCCAGCAGCTTGGCGTCCAAGGGGAACACCATATATTTT. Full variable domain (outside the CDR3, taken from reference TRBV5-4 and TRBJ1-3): ETGVTQSPTHLIKTRGQQVTLRCSSQSGHNTVSWYQQALGQGPQFIFQYYREEENGRGNFPPRFSGLQFPNYSSELNVNALELDDSALYLCASSLASKGNTIYFGEGSWLTVV.

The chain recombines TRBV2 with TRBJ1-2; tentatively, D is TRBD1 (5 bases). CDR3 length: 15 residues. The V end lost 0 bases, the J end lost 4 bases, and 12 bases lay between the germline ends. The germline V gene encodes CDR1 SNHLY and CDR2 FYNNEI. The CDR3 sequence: CASSEATWGIYGYTF. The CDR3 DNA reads TGTGCCAGCAGTGAAGCAACTTGGGGGATCTATGGCTACACCTTC.

The CDR3 here is CASSEQGGGNEHF. DNA for the CDR3: TGTGCCAGCAGTGAACAGGGGGGCGGGAACGAGCATTTT. The chain recombines TRBV2 with TRBJ1-5; TRBD1 matches at 7 bases. V gave up 2 bases and J gave up 14 bases; unmatched junction bases: 9. The CDR3 length is 13 residues. Germline V gene data show CDR1 as SNHLY and CDR2 as FYNNEI.

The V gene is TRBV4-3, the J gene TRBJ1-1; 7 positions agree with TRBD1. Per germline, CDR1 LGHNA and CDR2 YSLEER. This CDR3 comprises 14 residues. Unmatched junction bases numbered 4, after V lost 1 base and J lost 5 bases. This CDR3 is CASSQVQTGTEAFF. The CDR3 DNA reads TGCGCCAGCAGCCAAGTACAGACAGGGACTGAAGCTTTCTTT.

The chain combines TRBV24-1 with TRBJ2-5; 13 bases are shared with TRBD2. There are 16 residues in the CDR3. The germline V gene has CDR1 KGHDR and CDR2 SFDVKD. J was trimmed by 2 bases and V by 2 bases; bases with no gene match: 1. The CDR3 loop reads CATSDWTSGGQETQYF. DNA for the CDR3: TGTGCCACCAGTGATTGGACTAGCGGGGGTCAAGAGACCCAGTACTTC.

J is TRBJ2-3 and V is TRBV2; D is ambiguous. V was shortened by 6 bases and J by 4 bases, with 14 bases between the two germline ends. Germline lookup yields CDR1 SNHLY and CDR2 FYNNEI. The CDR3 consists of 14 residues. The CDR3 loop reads CASSRRKGADTQYF. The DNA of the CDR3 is TGTGCCAGCAGCCGACGAAAGGGCGCAGATACGCAGTATTTT.

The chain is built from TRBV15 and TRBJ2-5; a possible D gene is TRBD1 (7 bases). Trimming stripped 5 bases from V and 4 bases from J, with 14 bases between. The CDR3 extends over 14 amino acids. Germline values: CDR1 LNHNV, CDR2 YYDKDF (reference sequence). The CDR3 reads CATSGGGGGETQYF. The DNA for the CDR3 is TGTGCCACCAGCGGCGGAGGGGGCGGAGAGACCCAGTACTTC.

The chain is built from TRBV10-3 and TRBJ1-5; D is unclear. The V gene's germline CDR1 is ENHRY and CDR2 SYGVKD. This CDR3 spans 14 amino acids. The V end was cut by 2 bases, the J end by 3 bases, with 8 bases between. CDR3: CAISEASLNQPQHF. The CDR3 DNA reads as TGTGCCATCAGTGAGGCTAGCCTCAATCAGCCCCAGCATTTT.

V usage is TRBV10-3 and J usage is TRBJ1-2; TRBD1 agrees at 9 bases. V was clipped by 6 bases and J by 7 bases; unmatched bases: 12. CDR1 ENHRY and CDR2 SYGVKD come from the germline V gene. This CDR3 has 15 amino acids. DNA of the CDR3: TGTGCCATCAGCGGGACAGGGAGGGGAATGGGTGGCTACACCTTC. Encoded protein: CAISGTGRGMGGYTF.

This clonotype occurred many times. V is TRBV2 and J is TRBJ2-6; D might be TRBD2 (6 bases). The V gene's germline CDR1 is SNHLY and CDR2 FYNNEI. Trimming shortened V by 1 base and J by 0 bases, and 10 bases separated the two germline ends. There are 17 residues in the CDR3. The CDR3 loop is CASSEEGLSSGANVLTF. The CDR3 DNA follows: TGTGCCAGCAGTGAAGAGGGACTGAGCTCTGGGGCCAACGTCCTGACTTTC.

CDR3 sequence reads: CASMVSSGLPDTQYF. The CDR3 DNA follows: TGTGCCAGTATGGTGTCTAGCGGATTGCCAGATACGCAGTATTTT. The gene calls are TRBV19 and TRBJ2-3; 7 bases map to TRBD2. Germline assignment: CDR1 LNHDA and CDR2 SQIVND (reference sequence). The CDR3 totals 15 residues. V trimming: 7 bases; J trimming: 4 bases; junction bases outside the gene matches: 11.

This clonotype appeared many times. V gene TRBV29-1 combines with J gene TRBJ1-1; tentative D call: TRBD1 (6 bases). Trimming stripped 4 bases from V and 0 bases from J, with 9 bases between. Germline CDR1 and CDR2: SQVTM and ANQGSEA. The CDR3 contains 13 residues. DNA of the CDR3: TGCAGCGTTGCAGGGGTGTTGAACACTGAAGCTTTCTTT. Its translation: CSVAGVLNTEAFF.

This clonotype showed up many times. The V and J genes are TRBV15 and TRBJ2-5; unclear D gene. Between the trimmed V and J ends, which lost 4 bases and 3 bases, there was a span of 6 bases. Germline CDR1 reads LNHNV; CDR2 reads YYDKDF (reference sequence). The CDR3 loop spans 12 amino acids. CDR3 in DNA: TGTGCCACCAGCAAAGGGAAAGAGACCCAGTACTTC. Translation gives CATSKGKETQYF.

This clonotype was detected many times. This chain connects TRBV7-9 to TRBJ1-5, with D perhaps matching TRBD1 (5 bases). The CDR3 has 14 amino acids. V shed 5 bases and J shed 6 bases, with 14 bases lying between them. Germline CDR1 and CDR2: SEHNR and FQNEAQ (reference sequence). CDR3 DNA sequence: TGTGCCAGCAGCCCAGACAGTTGGGGTCAGCCCCAGCATTTT. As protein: CASSPDSWGQPQHF. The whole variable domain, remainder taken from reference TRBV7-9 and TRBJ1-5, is DTGVSQNPRHKITKRGQNVTFRCDPISEHNRLYWYRQTLGQGPEFLTYFQNEAQLEKSRLLSDRFSAERPKGSFSTLEIQRTEQGDSAMYLCASSPDSWGQPQHFGDGTRLSIL.

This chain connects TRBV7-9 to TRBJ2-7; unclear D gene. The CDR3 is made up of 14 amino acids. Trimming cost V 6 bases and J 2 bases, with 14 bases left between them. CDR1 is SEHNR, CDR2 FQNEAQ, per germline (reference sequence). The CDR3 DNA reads TGTGCCAGCAGTTATTTTGGGTCACCCTACGAGCAGTACTTC. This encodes CASSYFGSPYEQYF. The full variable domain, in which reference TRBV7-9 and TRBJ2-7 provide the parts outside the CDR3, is DTGVSQNPRHKITKRGQNVTFRCDPISEHNRLYWYRQTLGQGPEFLTYFQNEAQLEKSRLLSDRFSAERPKGSFSTLEIQRTEQGDSAMYLCASSYFGSPYEQYFGPGTRLTVT.

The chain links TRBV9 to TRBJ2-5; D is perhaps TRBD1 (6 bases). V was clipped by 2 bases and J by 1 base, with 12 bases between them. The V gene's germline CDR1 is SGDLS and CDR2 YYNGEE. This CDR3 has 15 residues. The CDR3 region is CASSVEGDTQETQYF. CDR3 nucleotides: TGTGCCAGCAGCGTTGAGGGGGACACCCAAGAGACCCAGTACTTC.

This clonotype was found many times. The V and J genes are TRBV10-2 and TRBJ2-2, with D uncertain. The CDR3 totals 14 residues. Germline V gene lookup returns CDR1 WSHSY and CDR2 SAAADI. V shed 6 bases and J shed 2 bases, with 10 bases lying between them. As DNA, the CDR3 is TGCGCCAGCAGAGGCACTTCAAACACCGGGGAGCTGTTTTTT. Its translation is CASRGTSNTGELFF.

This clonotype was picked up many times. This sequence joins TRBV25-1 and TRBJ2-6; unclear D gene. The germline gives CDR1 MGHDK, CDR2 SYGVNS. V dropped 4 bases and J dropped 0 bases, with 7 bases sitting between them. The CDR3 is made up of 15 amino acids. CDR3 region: CASSVMDSGANVLTF. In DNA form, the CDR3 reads TGTGCCAGCAGTGTGATGGACTCTGGGGCCAACGTCCTGACTTTC. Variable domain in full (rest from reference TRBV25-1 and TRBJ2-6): EADIYQTPRYLVIGTGKKITLECSQTMGHDKMYWYQQDPGMELHLIHYSYGVNSTEKGDLSSESTVSRIRTEHFPLTLESARPSHTSQYLCASSVMDSGANVLTFGAGSRLTVL.

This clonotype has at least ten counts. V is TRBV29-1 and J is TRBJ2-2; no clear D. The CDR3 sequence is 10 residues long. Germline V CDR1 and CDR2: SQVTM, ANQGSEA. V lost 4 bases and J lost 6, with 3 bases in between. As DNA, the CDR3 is TGCAGCGTTGTGGCCGGGGAGCTGTTTTTT. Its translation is CSVVAGELFF.

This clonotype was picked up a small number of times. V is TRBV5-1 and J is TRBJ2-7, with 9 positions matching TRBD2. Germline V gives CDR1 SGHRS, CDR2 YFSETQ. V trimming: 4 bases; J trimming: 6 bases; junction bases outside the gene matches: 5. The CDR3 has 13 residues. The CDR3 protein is CASSDGAGGEQYF. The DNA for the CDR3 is TGCGCCAGCAGCGACGGAGCGGGGGGCGAGCAGTACTTC.

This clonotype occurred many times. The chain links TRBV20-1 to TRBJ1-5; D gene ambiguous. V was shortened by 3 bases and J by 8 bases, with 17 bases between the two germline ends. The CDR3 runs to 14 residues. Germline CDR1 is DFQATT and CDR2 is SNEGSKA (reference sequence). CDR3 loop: CSASGQLGEKPQHF. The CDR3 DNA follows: TGCAGTGCTAGTGGGCAGTTGGGCGAAAAGCCCCAGCATTTT.